The next 26 T cell receptor beta chains were all read from a single sample in a study of response to subunit inactivated influenza vaccine. Via MiXCR, TCRdb re-called the RT-PCR reads, giving one row per CDR3 protein. The sample carries about 160,000 distinct CDR3 sequences, 11% recorded once. The sample here was non-naive T cells sorted from PBMCs, taken about 40 days after vaccination. The receptors stem from a man between 50 and 59 years old who received an inactivated influenza vaccine.

This rearrangement joins TRBV6-1 to TRBJ1-2; 9 positions agree with TRBD1. J gave up 8 bases and V 5 bases, and 18 bases lay outside the gene matches. The CDR3 has 17 residues. CDR1 and CDR2 (germline): MNHNS, SASEGT. CDR3 sequence: CASSTTGQGTARRGYTF. In nucleotides, the CDR3 is TGTGCCAGCAGTACAACGGGACAGGGCACTGCTAGGAGGGGCTACACCTTC.

This clonotype was counted many times. The chain carries TRBV12-3 or TRBV12-4 and TRBJ2-1, with D possibly TRBD2 on 7 matching bases. V was cut by 3 bases and J by 6 bases, with 15 bases left in between. The CDR3 has 15 residues. CDR3 loop: CASSFVGGGPNEQFF. The CDR3 DNA reads TGTGCCAGCAGTTTTGTGGGGGGGGGCCCCAATGAGCAGTTCTTC.

The table lists this clonotype with a few counts. The chain combines TRBV20-1 with TRBJ2-3; the D is unclear. Per the germline V gene, CDR1 is DFQATT and CDR2 is SNEGSKA (reference sequence). The CDR3 spans 13 residues. Trimming removed 0 bases from V and 4 bases from J, with 8 bases in between. CDR3 residues: CSARDPISDTQYF. CDR3 DNA: TGCAGTGCTAGAGATCCGATCTCAGATACGCAGTATTTT.

This clonotype was seen only a few times. The chain links TRBV10-3 to TRBJ2-6; 10 nucleotides match TRBD1. This CDR3 is 16 amino acids long. CDR1 is ENHRY, CDR2 SYGVKD, per germline. Trimming cost V 4 bases and J 0 bases; bases outside gene matches: 0. The CDR3 reads CAISGTGGSGANVLTF. The CDR3 nucleotides are TGTGCCATCAGTGGGACAGGGGGCTCTGGGGCCAACGTCCTGACTTTC.

This clonotype was observed a handful of times. V gene TRBV10-3 combines with J gene TRBJ2-4; TRBD1 matches at 7 bases. Germline assignment: CDR1 ENHRY and CDR2 SYGVKD. Losses at the gene ends were 4 bases for V and 0 bases for J; bases not matched to a gene: 9. The CDR3 totals 17 residues. Here the CDR3 reads CAISVGGAGQAKNIQYF. The CDR3 DNA follows: TGTGCCATCAGTGTAGGGGGCGCAGGTCAAGCCAAAAACATTCAGTACTTC.

Many counts were recorded for this clonotype. The rearrangement uses TRBV4-1 and TRBJ2-7, with 9 bases that match TRBD1. Germline V gene data show CDR1 as MGHRA and CDR2 as YSYEKL. The CDR3 extends over 16 amino acids. The V segment lost 4 bases and the J segment 1 base; nucleotides outside the gene matches: 8. The CDR3 region is CASSRRTGGSSYEQYF. CDR3 DNA sequence: TGCGCCAGCAGCCGAAGAACAGGGGGCTCTTCCTACGAGCAGTACTTC.

The J gene is TRBJ2-2, the V gene TRBV27, with D possibly matching TRBD1 (6 bases). Deletions cut 5 bases from V and 1 base from J, with 14 bases between. The CDR3 extends over 16 amino acids. Germline V gene sequence: CDR1 MNHEY, CDR2 SMNVEV (reference sequence). This chain's CDR3 is CASSPIGGQNTGELFF. CDR3 DNA sequence: TGTGCCAGCAGTCCTATAGGGGGACAGAACACCGGGGAGCTGTTTTTT.

There are many counts of this clonotype. This chain connects TRBV6-1 to TRBJ1-2; 11 nucleotides agree with TRBD1. CDR1 MNHNS and CDR2 SASEGT come from the germline V gene. The J segment lost 4 bases and the V segment lost 4 bases, leaving 5 bases of the junction unmatched. The CDR3 is 15 residues long. The CDR3 sequence is CASSGTGTGGYGYTF. CDR3 nucleotides: TGTGCCAGCAGTGGAACCGGGACAGGGGGCTATGGCTACACCTTC.

The chain is built from TRBV20-1 and TRBJ2-5, with 12 bases matching TRBD2. This CDR3 has 16 residues. Trimming removed 2 bases from V and 5 bases from J; junction bases left unmatched: 9. The germline V gene has CDR1 DFQATT and CDR2 SNEGSKA (reference sequence). The DNA for the CDR3 is TGCAGTGCTAGATTGCTAGCGGGAGGGGGTATCGAGACCCAGTACTTC. It translates to CSARLLAGGGIETQYF.

This clonotype came up a few times. Here the CDR3 reads CASSHRTSEYQETQYF. The CDR3 DNA follows: TGTGCCAGCAGTCACCGGACTAGCGAGTACCAAGAGACCCAGTACTTC. The chain has TRBV6-2 or TRBV6-3 and TRBJ2-5; 9 bases fit TRBD2. Germline-derived CDR1 and CDR2 are MNHEY and SVGEGT. This CDR3 has 16 residues. V was pared by 5 bases and J by 0 bases, with 7 bases of the junction left unmatched.

The chain recombines TRBV6-5 with TRBJ1-2; maybe TRBD1 (5 bases). CDR3 length: 12 amino acids. CDR1 and CDR2 from the germline V gene are MNHEY and SVGAGI. Trimming took off 6 bases at V and 8 bases at J, with 13 bases between the two ends. CDR3 residues: CASSLSRGGYTF. CDR3 DNA: TGTGCCAGCAGCCTCTCCCGGGGGGGCTACACCTTC.

This clonotype was detected many times. This chain joins TRBV7-8 and TRBJ1-5; D unclear. With 5 bases removed from V and 0 bases from J, the gap between germline ends came to 8 bases. The CDR3 totals 14 residues. Germline-derived CDR1 and CDR2 are SGHVS and FQNEAQ. The CDR3 DNA is TGTGCCAGCAGCCCCCTCATTAGCAATCAGCCCCAGCATTTT. This sequence encodes CASSPLISNQPQHF.

This chain links TRBV20-1 with TRBJ1-2; tentative D call: TRBD1 (6 bases). Between the trimmed V and J ends, which lost 3 bases and 2 bases, there was a span of 13 bases. Germline CDR1 reads DFQATT; CDR2 reads SNEGSKA (reference sequence). This CDR3 has 14 residues. CDR3 coding DNA: TGCAGTGCTAGTGGAGGACAGTTAAACTATGGCTACACCTTC. Protein sequence: CSASGGQLNYGYTF.

This clonotype was observed at least ten times. The genes are TRBV28 and TRBJ2-1; D is perhaps TRBD1 (5 bases). The CDR3 is 12 amino acids. Trimming took off 5 bases at V and 15 bases at J, with 17 bases between the two ends. Germline loops: CDR1 MDHEN, CDR2 SYDVKM. The CDR3, as DNA: TGTGCCAGCAGTGCCACAGGCTCCGGATTGTTCTTC. Residues: CASSATGSGLFF.

The rearrangement links TRBV27 to TRBJ2-7; D is unclear. CDR1 is MNHEY and CDR2 is SMNVEV in the germline V gene (reference sequence). This CDR3 region has 17 residues. Between the trimmed V and J ends, which lost 0 bases and 0 bases, there was a span of 15 bases. This CDR3 is CASSLSMAGSFSYEQYF. CDR3 nucleotide sequence: TGTGCCAGCAGTTTATCGATGGCAGGATCCTTCTCCTACGAGCAGTACTTC.

This clonotype has more than one count but fewer than ten. This chain uses TRBV9 with TRBJ2-7; D is unclear. V was cut by 0 bases and J by 3 bases, with 13 bases left in between. Per the germline V gene, CDR1 is SGDLS and CDR2 is YYNGEE. CDR3 size: 15 residues. Here the CDR3 reads CASSVGNVARYEQYF. The CDR3 DNA reads TGTGCCAGCAGCGTAGGAAACGTAGCCCGCTACGAGCAGTACTTC.

This clonotype was seen repeatedly, ten times or more. V and J are TRBV12-3 or TRBV12-4 and TRBJ2-2; 8 bases match TRBD1. The junction had 2 bases not matched to a gene; V was cut back by 8 bases and J by 6 bases. This CDR3 contains 12 residues. For the CDR3, the DNA is TGTGCCAGCTTACAGGGGGCCGGGGAGCTGTTTTTT. This sequence encodes CASLQGAGELFF.

Worth noting for this clonotype: Since a much larger clone is just one base distant, this may be a read error. The J gene is TRBJ2-5, the V gene TRBV5-1; 9 bases map to TRBD1. V gave up 5 bases and J gave up 5 bases; unmatched junction bases: 7. The length of the CDR3 is 14 residues. Germline values: CDR1 SGHRS, CDR2 YFSETQ. The CDR3 protein is CASSGQGSGETQYF. The CDR3, as DNA: TGCGCCAGCAGTGGACAGGGGTCTGGCGAGACCCAGTACTTC.

CDR3 DNA: TGTGCCAGCTCACCCCTAATACTAGCGGGAGTTAGGAATGAGCAGTTCTTC. Translation gives CASSPLILAGVRNEQFF. The rearrangement joins TRBV18 to TRBJ2-1, with 11 bases that match TRBD2. The CDR3 loop spans 17 amino acids. V shed 3 bases and J 7 bases; nucleotides not matched to a gene: 11. Germline assignment: CDR1 KGHSH and CDR2 LQKENI.

The V call is TRBV19, the J call TRBJ1-2, with D unresolved. V dropped 6 bases and J dropped 6 bases, with 11 bases sitting between them. The CDR3 has 12 amino acids. Germline CDR1 is LNHDA and CDR2 is SQIVND (reference sequence). The CDR3 is CASRRHGDGYTF. The CDR3 nucleotides are TGTGCCAGTAGGCGACATGGAGATGGCTACACCTTC. Full variable domain (outside the CDR3, taken from reference TRBV19 and TRBJ1-2): DGGITQSPKYLFRKEGQNVTLSCEQNLNHDAMYWYRQDPGQGLRLIYYSQIVNDFQKGDIAEGYSVSREKKESFPLTVTSAQKNPTAFYLCASRRHGDGYTFGSGTRLTVV.

The chain employs TRBV6-2 or TRBV6-3 and TRBJ2-1; TRBD2 agrees at 11 bases. This CDR3 comprises 15 residues. With V trimmed by 5 bases and J by 7 bases, 7 bases remained unmatched. CDR1 is MNHEY, CDR2 SVGEGT, per germline. The CDR3 spells CASSTHSGRGNEQFF. The CDR3 DNA reads TGTGCCAGCAGTACCCATAGCGGGAGGGGGAATGAGCAGTTCTTC.

V and J are TRBV29-1 and TRBJ2-5; TRBD1 is a possible D gene (6 bases). Trimming cost V 5 bases and J 4 bases, with 17 bases left between them. The length of the CDR3 is 14 residues. Germline CDR1 reads SQVTM; CDR2 reads ANQGSEA. The CDR3 nucleotides read TGCAGCGTTACCCCCGGACAGAGGAGAGAGACCCAGTACTTC. Translation: CSVTPGQRRETQYF.

This clonotype turned up a few times. The chain links TRBV5-1 to TRBJ1-2; the D is unclear. Germline CDR1 is SGHRS and CDR2 is YFSETQ. The V end was cut by 2 bases, the J end by 5 bases, with 7 bases between. The CDR3 is 12 residues long. CDR3 loop: CASSFEAYGYTF. CDR3 DNA: TGCGCCAGCAGCTTTGAGGCTTATGGCTACACCTTC. The whole variable domain, remainder taken from reference TRBV5-1 and TRBJ1-2, is KAGVTQTPRYLIKTRGQQVTLSCSPISGHRSVSWYQQTPGQGLQFLFEYFSETQRNKGNFPGRFSGRQFSNSRSEMNVSTLELGDSALYLCASSFEAYGYTFGSGTRLTVV.

This clonotype appeared a few times. V gene TRBV20-1 combines with J gene TRBJ2-1; TRBD2 agrees at 9 bases. The germline V gene has CDR1 DFQATT and CDR2 SNEGSKA (reference sequence). V lost 3 bases and J lost 7; bases outside the gene matches: 7. The CDR3 is made up of 14 amino acids. CDR3 sequence: CSASGGLARNEQFF. The CDR3 DNA follows: TGCAGTGCTAGTGGAGGACTAGCGAGGAATGAGCAGTTCTTC.

The chain is built from TRBV4-1 and TRBJ2-7; maybe TRBD1 (5 bases). CDR3 length: 15 amino acids. V gave up 2 bases and J gave up 3 bases, with 14 bases separating them. Germline CDR1 MGHRA, CDR2 YSYEKL. CDR3 amino acids: CASSQQQAISYEQYF. DNA of the CDR3: TGCGCCAGCAGCCAACAACAGGCCATCAGCTACGAGCAGTACTTC.

This clonotype was recorded many times. This chain links TRBV20-1 with TRBJ2-1; D gene ambiguous. The germline gives CDR1 DFQATT, CDR2 SNEGSKA (reference sequence). There are 12 residues in the CDR3. V was shortened by 2 bases and J by 7 bases, with 9 bases between the two germline ends. CDR3 DNA sequence: TGCAGTGCTAGATCGCGGTCGAATGAGCAGTTCTTC. Translated: CSARSRSNEQFF.